This entry lists 11 T cell receptor beta chains sequenced from one sample in a study of cytomegalovirus exposure and HLA in healthy donors. Primers included in the PCR were 60 Vbeta and 13 Jbeta primers. Libraries were prepared by immunoSEQ multiplex PCR; TCRdb keeps only in-frame clonotypes and omits some of them. The table shows approximately 88,000 clones, with more than 75% occurring only once. Sequenced input: PBMCs. These receptors originate from a man aged 25-45 years in good health and CMV-seropositive.

The chain joins TRBV5-1 to TRBJ2-1, with 10 bases fitting TRBD2. The V gene's germline CDR1 is SGHRS and CDR2 YFSETQ. The length of the CDR3 is 17 residues. V lost 3 bases and J lost 7; bases outside the gene matches: 13. DNA of the CDR3: TGCGCCAGCAGCTCGCACATATCTAGCGGGGGCGGGAATGAGCAGTTCTTC. Residues: CASSSHISSGGGNEQFF. Full variable domain (outside the CDR3, taken from reference TRBV5-1 and TRBJ2-1): KAGVTQTPRYLIKTRGQQVTLSCSPISGHRSVSWYQQTPGQGLQFLFEYFSETQRNKGNFPGRFSGRQFSNSRSEMNVSTLELGDSALYLCASSSHISSGGGNEQFFGPGTRLTVL.

CDR3 sequence (DNA): TGTGCCAGCAGCGGCTCAGCGGGAATAGACTACGAGCAGTACGTC. Translating gives CASSGSAGIDYEQYV. The chain recombines TRBV6-1 with TRBJ2-7; 7 nucleotides align to TRBD2. The J segment lost 3 bases and the V segment lost 6 bases, leaving 11 bases of the junction unmatched. In germline, CDR1 is MNHNS, CDR2 SASEGT. The CDR3 has 15 residues.

This clone occurred a few times. The CDR3, as DNA: TGTGCCAGCAGTTACTCCATGAACACTGAAGCTTTCTTT. Translated: CASSYSMNTEAFF. The gene calls are TRBV6-6 and TRBJ1-1; D unclear. V was pared by 0 bases and J by 0 bases, with 2 bases between. This CDR3 has 13 residues. CDR1 is MNHNY and CDR2 is SVGAGI in the germline V gene (reference sequence).

This chain connects TRBV7-9 to TRBJ1-1; D gene unclear. CDR3 length: 14 residues. The V gene's germline CDR1 is SEHNR and CDR2 FQNEAQ (reference sequence). Trimming took off 5 bases at V and 4 bases at J, with 14 bases between the two ends. CDR3 nucleotides: TGTGCCAGCAGCCCCCCCCGAACGGGCACTGAAGCTTTCTTT. This encodes CASSPPRTGTEAFF. The full variable domain, its missing parts supplied by reference TRBV7-9 and TRBJ1-1, is DTGVSQNPRHKITKRGQNVTFRCDPISEHNRLYWYRQTLGQGPEFLTYFQNEAQLEKSRLLSDRFSAERPKGSFSTLEIQRTEQGDSAMYLCASSPPRTGTEAFFGQGTRLTVV.

In regard to this clone: One end of the junction does not line up with germline, which may come from a read error. The V call is TRBV6-1, the J call TRBJ1-2; TRBD1 matches at 8 bases. Germline V gene data show CDR1 as MNHNS and CDR2 as SASEGT. This CDR3 contains 12 residues. In DNA, the CDR3 is TGTGCCGGCAGGGGGCTCGGCTATGGCTACACCTTC. Encoded protein: CAGRGLGYGYTF.

J is TRBJ2-3 and V is TRBV30; 7 bases agree with TRBD1. The CDR3 sequence is 15 residues long. The V and J ends lost 0 bases and 2 bases, in that order; junction bases with no gene match: 5. Per germline, CDR1 GTSNPN and CDR2 SVGIG (reference sequence). The CDR3 sequence: CAWSVGQDYTDTQYF. CDR3 bases: TGTGCCTGGAGTGTTGGACAGGATTACACAGATACGCAGTATTTT. The full variable domain, with the rest looked up from reference TRBV30 and TRBJ2-3, is SQTIHQWPATLVQPVGSPLSLECTVEGTSNPNLYWYRQAAGRGLQLLFYSVGIGQISSEVPQNLSASRPQDRQFILSSKKLLLSDSGFYLCAWSVGQDYTDTQYFGPGTRLTVL.

This clone showed up just a few times. The genes are TRBV7-3 and TRBJ2-2, with D hard to call. V was trimmed by 2 bases and J by 8 bases, leaving 9 bases between them. From germline, CDR1 is SGHTA and CDR2 FQGTGA. The CDR3 has 13 amino acids. The CDR3 DNA sequence: TGTGCCAGCAGCTTACCGGGTTCGGGGGAGCTGTTTTTT. It is translated as CASSLPGSGELFF.

The chain is built from TRBV25-1 and TRBJ1-2, with D possibly being TRBD1 (6 bases). The germline gives CDR1 MGHDK, CDR2 SYGVNS. This CDR3 has 12 amino acids. V was shortened by 8 bases and J by 4 bases, with 11 bases between the two germline ends. For the CDR3, the DNA is TGTGCCAGCCAAAGGGGGATCTATGGCTACACCTTC. Amino acids: CASQRGIYGYTF.

This chain joins TRBV6-1 and TRBJ1-2; D is possibly TRBD1 (5 bases). The CDR3 runs 15 residues. Between the trimmed V and J ends, which lost 2 bases and 8 bases, there was a span of 18 bases. Germline lookup yields CDR1 MNHNS and CDR2 SASEGT. The CDR3 region is CASSERGGDRRGYTF. The CDR3 coding sequence is TGTGCCAGCAGTGAACGCGGAGGGGATAGGCGCGGCTACACCTTC.

The chain joins TRBV29-1 to TRBJ1-2; 10 bases align to TRBD1. V was pared by 5 bases and J by 2 bases, with 2 bases of the junction left unmatched. The CDR3 is made up of 13 amino acids. Germline V lookup: CDR1 SQVTM, CDR2 ANQGSEA. CDR3 nucleotide sequence: TGCAGCGTTCGACAGGGGGCAAACTATGGCTACACCTTC. Its protein is CSVRQGANYGYTF.

This sequence joins TRBV2 and TRBJ1-5; D gene uncertain. V was cut by 0 bases and J by 1 base, with 4 bases left in between. In germline, CDR1 is SNHLY, CDR2 FYNNEI. The length of the CDR3 is 14 residues. This chain's CDR3 is CASSEAISNQPQHF. The CDR3 region has the DNA TGTGCCAGCAGTGAAGCTATAAGCAATCAGCCCCAGCATTTT.